These 10 T cell receptor beta chains originate from one sample sequenced in a study of blood T cell repertoires in COVID-19. Method: immunoSEQ multiplex PCR; TCRdb's copy keeps in-frame clones and lacks some. The repertoire holds a few hundred thousand clones, with 80% to 85% as singletons. The sample comprised PBMCs or T cells enriched from blood (not recorded which). The receptors were sampled from a woman aged 50 to 60 who had recovered from COVID-19.

V is TRBV6-5 and J is TRBJ2-2; no clear D. Looked up from germline, CDR1 is MNHEY and CDR2 is SVGAGI. This CDR3 has 14 residues. Deletions cut 6 bases from V and 5 bases from J, with 13 bases between. The CDR3 DNA follows: TGTGCCAGCAGAAGACGGGTTCAGACCGGGGAGCTGTTTTTT. It translates to CASRRRVQTGELFF.

CDR3 bases: TGCGCCAGCAGCCAAGATAGCACTAGCGGGAGTTACGAGCAGTACTTC. Translated, it gives CASSQDSTSGSYEQYF. The genes are TRBV4-1 and TRBJ2-7; TRBD2 agrees at 11 bases. The CDR3 is 16 amino acids. Germline V gene lookup returns CDR1 MGHRA and CDR2 YSYEKL. V dropped 0 bases and J dropped 4; count of bases not matched to a gene: 5.

This clone has only one observation. The CDR3, as DNA: TGTGCCAGCAGTATGGACAGTTTTGCCGGGGAGCTGTTTTTT. It is translated as CASSMDSFAGELFF. The genes are TRBV27 and TRBJ2-2; D possibly corresponds to TRBD1 (6 bases). CDR1 MNHEY and CDR2 SMNVEV come from the germline V gene (reference sequence). V was shortened by 5 bases and J by 6 bases, with 13 bases between the two germline ends. This CDR3 region has 14 residues.

The chain employs TRBV18 and TRBJ1-1; weak D call: TRBD1 (6 bases). Trimming shortened V by 3 bases and J by 4 bases, and 15 bases separated the two germline ends. This CDR3 is built from 15 residues. Germline CDR1 is KGHSH and CDR2 is LQKENI. CDR3 region: CASSPLQGRSTEAFF. CDR3 nucleotide sequence: TGTGCCAGCTCACCCCTACAGGGACGGAGCACTGAAGCTTTCTTT.

The V call is TRBV2, the J call TRBJ2-7; no clear D gene. Deletions cut 2 bases from V and 3 bases from J, with 2 bases between. The CDR3 runs to 11 residues. Germline V gene lookup returns CDR1 SNHLY and CDR2 FYNNEI. CDR3 loop: CASSELYEQYF. The CDR3 nucleotides are TGTGCCAGCAGTGAACTCTACGAGCAGTACTTC.

The V and J genes are TRBV6-2 or TRBV6-3 and TRBJ2-1; 9 bases map to TRBD1. The CDR3 loop spans 16 amino acids. Trimming took 2 bases from V and 5 from J; bases not matched to a gene: 7. Germline values: CDR1 MNHEY, CDR2 SVGEGT. Written as DNA, the CDR3 is TGTGCCAGCAGTTACGCAGGGGACAGGGCGAACAATGAGCAGTTCTTC. This sequence encodes CASSYAGDRANNEQFF.

The chain is built from TRBV27 and TRBJ2-2; tentative D call: TRBD1 (6 bases). The CDR3 loop spans 17 amino acids. Trimming shortened V by 1 base and J by 0 bases, and 12 bases separated the two germline ends. CDR1 and CDR2 from the germline V gene are MNHEY and SMNVEV (reference sequence). The CDR3 bases are TGTGCCAGCAGTTTATTGTACCGACAGGCGAACACCGGGGAGCTGTTTTTT. Translating it yields CASSLLYRQANTGELFF.

J is TRBJ2-7 and V is TRBV5-1; D ambiguous. The CDR3 length is 16 residues. Deletions cut 0 bases from V and 0 bases from J, with 13 bases between. CDR1 is SGHRS, CDR2 YFSETQ, per germline. The CDR3 DNA reads TGCGCCAGCAGCTTGGCCCCAGGTCAGAGCTCCTACGAGCAGTACTTC. Its translation: CASSLAPGQSSYEQYF.

This clone was seen more than once but under ten times. The V gene is TRBV18, the J gene TRBJ2-1, with D tentatively TRBD2 (5 bases). V lost 4 bases, J lost 3 bases, and 22 bases lay in between. The CDR3 runs 18 residues. Germline values: CDR1 KGHSH, CDR2 LQKENI. CDR3 sequence (DNA): TGTGCCAGCTCACAAGGTCCTTGGGTCGGGGTTGACTACAATGAGCAGTTCTTC. This gives the protein CASSQGPWVGVDYNEQFF.

CDR3 protein: CASSMAGPSEAFF. CDR3 nucleotides: TGTGCCAGTAGTATGGCAGGGCCAAGCGAAGCTTTCTTT. The rearrangement links TRBV19 to TRBJ1-1; maybe TRBD1 (5 bases). Trimming stripped 3 bases from V and 8 bases from J, with 13 bases between. CDR3 size: 13 residues. Germline V gene lookup returns CDR1 LNHDA and CDR2 SQIVND (reference sequence).